Listed here is a single T cell receptor (beta chain). This sample was included in a study of OX40 agonist ivuxolimab in advanced cancers. Libraries were prepared by immunoSEQ multiplex PCR; TCRdb keeps only in-frame clonotypes and omits some of them. The data hold fewer than 65,000 clones, with 80% to 95% observed a single time. V dropped 10 bases and J dropped 4 bases, with 14 bases sitting between them. The CDR3 runs 13 residues. CDR1 and CDR2 (germline): MDHEN, SYDVKM. The receptor was derived from an adult with an advanced solid tumor such as melanoma, head and neck, liver or kidney cancer. The sample consisted of CD4+ or CD8+ T cells sorted from blood, taken in a trial of the OX40 agonist ivuxolimab. The chain is built from TRBV28 and TRBJ2-1; perhaps TRBD2 as D (5 bases). The CDR3 DNA reads as TGTGCCACATCCGGGGTTGATTACAATGAGCAGTTCTTC. Protein: CATSGVDYNEQFF. The full variable domain, in which reference TRBV28 and TRBJ2-1 provide the parts outside the CDR3, is DVKVTQSSRYLVKRTGEKVFLECVQDMDHENMFWYRQDPGLGLRLIYFSYDVKMKEKGDIPEGYSVSREKKERFSLILESASTNQTSMYLCATSGVDYNEQFFGPGTRLTVL.